The 28 T cell receptor beta chains presented below share a single source sample, sequenced in a study of CD8+ T cells in alopecia areata. Treatment indicated: oral pan-JAK inhibitor, 5-10 mg twice daily. Sequencing relied on a cDNA template that was reverse transcribed from extracted RNA. This table comes from immunoSEQ multiplex PCR, and its TCRdb copy is limited to in-frame clones, with some not included. This table has more than 150,000 clones, approximately 49% appearing once. The sample consisted of CD8+ T cells sorted from blood, taken around week 54, from a patient treated with tofacitinib. These receptors were collected from a human donor with alopecia areata.

The genes are TRBV19 and TRBJ2-1; the match to TRBD2 covers 8 bases. V lost 11 bases, J lost 8 bases, and 11 bases stayed unmatched. Germline values: CDR1 LNHDA, CDR2 SQIVND (reference sequence). The CDR3 has 13 amino acids. The CDR3 spells CASRGLGVDEQFF. CDR3 DNA: TGTGCCTCCCGGGGACTAGGGGTGGATGAGCAGTTCTTC.

CDR3 sequence: CASSLVSNQPQHF. CDR3 sequence (DNA): TGTGCCAGCAGCCTCGTATCTAATCAGCCCCAGCATTTT. The chain is built from TRBV4-2 and TRBJ1-5; D gene unclear. The CDR3 has 13 residues. From germline, CDR1 is LGHNA and CDR2 YNFKEQ. V was trimmed by 4 bases and J by 4 bases, leaving 8 bases between them.

This chain uses TRBV9 with TRBJ2-2; 7 nucleotides match TRBD2. This CDR3 is 14 amino acids long. V lost 6 bases to trimming and J lost 4 bases; unmatched junction nucleotides: 6. Germline lookup yields CDR1 SGDLS and CDR2 YYNGEE. CDR3 sequence reads: CASTPGGSTGELFF. The CDR3 DNA follows: TGTGCCAGCACCCCCGGGGGGTCCACCGGGGAGCTGTTTTTT.

The sample holds a few counts of this clone. V usage is TRBV9 and J usage is TRBJ1-6, with TRBD1 matching over 8 bases. The CDR3 spans 14 residues. The germline V gene encodes CDR1 SGDLS and CDR2 YYNGEE. The J segment lost 8 bases and the V segment lost 5 bases, leaving 6 bases of the junction unmatched. In DNA form, the CDR3 reads TGTGCCAGCAGTGTTGGGACAGGCTATTCACCCCTCCACTTT. Translated, it gives CASSVGTGYSPLHF.

The chain has TRBV15 and TRBJ1-1, with 7 bases aligning to TRBD1. The CDR3 contains 15 residues. Per germline, CDR1 LNHNV and CDR2 YYDKDF (reference sequence). Trimming cost V 0 bases and J 2 bases; bases outside gene matches: 3. In nucleotides, the CDR3 is TGTGCCACCAGCAGAGATCTAGGGGGCAACACTGAAGCTTTCTTT. This codes for CATSRDLGGNTEAFF.

In its sample, this clone was seen a few times. The chain joins TRBV29-1 to TRBJ1-2; no firm D call. Germline V gives CDR1 SQVTM, CDR2 ANQGSEA. The CDR3 consists of 15 residues. V lost 7 bases and J lost 1, with 19 bases in between. DNA for the CDR3: TGCAGCGGGATCCTGGGAGAACATGATAACTATGGCTACACCTTC. This translates into CSGILGEHDNYGYTF.

This rearrangement joins TRBV13 to TRBJ2-7; 7 bases are shared with TRBD1. Unmatched junction bases numbered 4, after V lost 0 bases and J lost 5 bases. The CDR3 covers 14 residues. The germline V gene encodes CDR1 PRHDT and CDR2 FYEKMQ (reference sequence). The CDR3 sequence is CASSLGTGSHEQYF. DNA of the CDR3: TGTGCCAGCAGCTTAGGGACAGGGAGCCACGAGCAGTACTTC. The full variable domain, in which reference TRBV13 and TRBJ2-7 provide the parts outside the CDR3, is AAGVIQSPRHLIKEKRETATLKCYPIPRHDTVYWYQQGPGQDPQFLISFYEKMQSDKGSIPDRFSAQQFSDYHSELNMSSLELGDSALYFCASSLGTGSHEQYFGPGTRLTVT.

This clone was seen only a few times. The V gene is TRBV5-4, the J gene TRBJ1-2; a possible D gene is TRBD1 (5 bases). Germline values: CDR1 SGHNT, CDR2 YYREEE (reference sequence). V lost 1 base to trimming and J lost 6 bases, with 10 bases between them. The CDR3 has 13 amino acids. CDR3 bases: TGTGCCAGCAGCTTGTTTGCGGGGGATGGCTACACCTTC. Its protein is CASSLFAGDGYTF. The full variable domain, completed using reference TRBV5-4 and TRBJ1-2, is ETGVTQSPTHLIKTRGQQVTLRCSSQSGHNTVSWYQQALGQGPQFIFQYYREEENGRGNFPPRFSGLQFPNYSSELNVNALELDDSALYLCASSLFAGDGYTFGSGTRLTVV.

The chain carries TRBV4-1 and TRBJ1-5; 9 bases align to TRBD1. The CDR3 spans 15 residues. Germline V lookup: CDR1 MGHRA, CDR2 YSYEKL. With V trimmed by 3 bases and J by 11 bases, 11 bases remained unmatched. The CDR3 coding sequence is TGCGCCAGCAGCCAGCCCACAGGGGGCCTATCGGCCCAGCATTTT. This codes for CASSQPTGGLSAQHF.

The chain carries TRBV5-1 and TRBJ2-3; D might be TRBD2 (7 bases). Germline-derived CDR1 and CDR2 are SGHRS and YFSETQ. Trimming shortened V by 0 bases and J by 3 bases, and 11 bases separated the two germline ends. This CDR3 has 15 amino acids. CDR3 nucleotides: TGCGCCAGCAGCTTGGTTGGGGGGGCTACAGATACGCAGTATTTT. It yields the protein CASSLVGGATDTQYF.

This clone was seen more than once but under ten times. The gene calls are TRBV7-2 and TRBJ1-5; unclear D gene. The CDR3 sequence is 15 residues long. Germline loops: CDR1 SGHTA, CDR2 FQGNSA. V was shortened by 5 bases and J by 3 bases, with 14 bases between the two germline ends. The DNA for the CDR3 is TGTGCCAGCAGCCCCCTTTCGGGTGTCAATCAGCCCCAGCATTTT. Its protein product is CASSPLSGVNQPQHF.

The rearrangement links TRBV30 to TRBJ1-2, with 8 bases matching TRBD1. Germline trimming cut 5 bases from V and 7 bases from J; bases unmatched to any gene: 9. The CDR3 loop spans 13 amino acids. Germline V lookup: CDR1 GTSNPN, CDR2 SVGIG (reference sequence). CDR3 sequence (DNA): TGTGCCTGGGAACAGGGGGGGATACGTGGCTACACCTTC. Protein product: CAWEQGGIRGYTF.

V is TRBV18 and J is TRBJ2-7; D is possibly TRBD1 (6 bases). In germline, CDR1 is KGHSH, CDR2 LQKENI. The CDR3 runs to 16 residues. V dropped 2 bases and J dropped 2 bases, with 16 bases sitting between them. As DNA, the CDR3 is TGTGCCAGCTCACCAAACACAGGGAGTCTTACCTACGAGCAGTACTTC. Translation gives CASSPNTGSLTYEQYF.

CDR3 DNA: TGTGCCAGCAGCCGTGTAGCGGCTAGCGGGGGTAATGAGCAGTTCTTC. This sequence encodes CASSRVAASGGNEQFF. This chain connects TRBV7-9 to TRBJ2-1; 10 bases fit TRBD2. This CDR3 spans 16 amino acids. V was pared by 5 bases and J by 7 bases, with 11 bases of the junction left unmatched. Germline V gene data show CDR1 as SEHNR and CDR2 as FQNEAQ (reference sequence).

The table lists this clone with a few counts. The rearrangement links TRBV6-1 to TRBJ2-3; D possibly uses TRBD1 or TRBD2 (6 bases each). Germline values: CDR1 MNHNS, CDR2 SASEGT. Trimming pared 2 bases from V and 0 bases from J, leaving 9 bases between. This CDR3 contains 15 residues. CDR3 DNA sequence: TGTGCCAGCAGTGAACCGGGGGCAAGCACAGATACGCAGTATTTT. Residues: CASSEPGASTDTQYF.

The CDR3 loop reads CASSSTEDEQFF. The CDR3 coding sequence is TGTGCCAGCAGCTCGACAGAGGATGAGCAGTTCTTC. V gene TRBV9 combines with J gene TRBJ2-1; TRBD1 might be the D (5 bases). The ends were cut back, 4 bases at V and 8 bases at J, with 10 bases in the middle. CDR1 and CDR2 from the germline V gene are SGDLS and YYNGEE. The CDR3 runs 12 residues.

This clone was observed a handful of times. The chain recombines TRBV29-1 with TRBJ1-1, with 9 nucleotides matching TRBD1. This CDR3 has 16 residues. From germline, CDR1 is SQVTM and CDR2 ANQGSEA. V lost 6 bases and J lost 4; bases outside the gene matches: 15. CDR3 sequence (DNA): TGCAGCGTCATCCCCGGCTACAGGGGGCCGGCCACTGAAGCTTTCTTT. It yields the protein CSVIPGYRGPATEAFF. Supplemented by reference TRBV29-1 and TRBJ1-1, the full variable domain reads SAVISQKPSRDICQRGTSLTIQCQVDSQVTMMFWYRQQPGQSLTLIATANQGSEATYESGFVIDKFPISRPNLTFSTLTVSNMSPEDSSIYLCSVIPGYRGPATEAFFGQGTRLTVV.

V and J are TRBV9 and TRBJ2-3; D remains ambiguous. V shed 3 bases and J shed 3 bases, with 11 bases lying between them. The CDR3 extends over 14 amino acids. CDR1 and CDR2 from the germline V gene are SGDLS and YYNGEE. The CDR3 DNA reads as TGTGCCAGCAGCGCCGCCCTCACGACAGATACGCAGTATTTT. Its translation is CASSAALTTDTQYF.

This clone was observed at least ten times. V usage is TRBV6-5 and J usage is TRBJ2-3; D gene ambiguous. Germline V gene lookup returns CDR1 MNHEY and CDR2 SVGAGI. This CDR3 region has 13 residues. V shed 5 bases and J shed 4 bases, with 10 bases lying between them. CDR3 sequence reads: CASSTLGSDTQYF. The CDR3 region has the DNA TGTGCCAGCAGTACCCTGGGGTCAGATACGCAGTATTTT.

This clone was seen a few times. The chain has TRBV11-2 and TRBJ2-3; TRBD2 aligns across 7 bases. This CDR3 has 14 residues. Per the germline V gene, CDR1 is SGHAT and CDR2 is FQNNGV. V lost 5 bases and J lost 3; bases outside the gene matches: 5. The CDR3: CASSTGGGTDTQYF. Written as DNA, the CDR3 is TGTGCCAGCAGCACGGGGGGAGGGACAGATACGCAGTATTTT.

The chain joins TRBV5-6 to TRBJ1-1; no clear D gene. Trimming shortened V by 0 bases and J by 7 bases, and 7 bases separated the two germline ends. Germline V CDR1 and CDR2: SGHDT, YYEEEE. This CDR3 spans 12 amino acids. The CDR3 DNA reads as TGTGCCAGCAGCTTGGTTGAGGGTGAAGCTTTCTTT. Its protein is CASSLVEGEAFF.

Regarding this clone: A read error may account for a junction end that differs from germline. The rearrangement links TRBV25-1 to TRBJ2-7; D perhaps matches TRBD1 (6 bases). This CDR3 contains 10 residues. Germline CDR1 MGHDK, CDR2 SYGVNS. The CDR3 here is CATGTSEQYF. Here the CDR3 DNA reads TGCGCTACAGGGACCTCCGAGCAGTACTTC.

This sequence joins TRBV27 and TRBJ1-4, with 8 bases that match TRBD1. CDR3 length equals 13 residues. With V trimmed by 9 bases and J by 5 bases, 5 bases remained unmatched. CDR1 is MNHEY and CDR2 is SMNVEV in the germline V gene (reference sequence). The CDR3 is CARTDRGNEKLFF. CDR3 in DNA: TGTGCCAGGACAGACAGGGGAAATGAAAAACTGTTTTTT. The full variable domain, its missing parts supplied by reference TRBV27 and TRBJ1-4, is EAQVTQNPRYLITVTGKKLTVTCSQNMNHEYMSWYRQDPGLGLRQIYYSMNVEVTDKGDVPEGYKVSRKEKRNFPLILESPSPNQTSLYFCARTDRGNEKLFFGSGTQLSVL.

This clone was observed a handful of times. The chain links TRBV29-1 to TRBJ1-5; D is uncertain. CDR3 size: 12 residues. V was cut by 4 bases and J by 4 bases, with 8 bases left in between. Per germline, CDR1 SQVTM and CDR2 ANQGSEA. The CDR3, as DNA: TGCAGCGTTGTGACGGCTAATCAGCCCCAGCATTTT. Its protein is CSVVTANQPQHF.

This clone was found a few times. Here the CDR3 reads CASSQGQGGQPQHF. For the CDR3, the DNA is TGCGCCAGCAGCCAAGGACAGGGGGGTCAGCCCCAGCATTTT. The chain is built from TRBV4-1 and TRBJ1-5; TRBD1 matches at 9 bases. Germline CDR1 is MGHRA and CDR2 is YSYEKL. This CDR3 contains 14 residues. V shed 1 base, J shed 6 bases, and the junction held 1 base outside the gene matches.

The chain couples TRBV9 to TRBJ1-6, with TRBD1 matching 8 bases. There are 15 residues in the CDR3. Germline CDR1 reads SGDLS; CDR2 reads YYNGEE. V was pared by 3 bases and J by 7 bases, with 6 bases of the junction left unmatched. CDR3 loop: CASSGGQGANSPLHF. The CDR3, as DNA: TGTGCCAGCAGCGGAGGACAGGGTGCAAATTCACCCCTCCACTTT.

The CDR3 DNA is TGTGCCAGCAGTGAGGCAGGCACAGATACGCAGTATTTT. It is translated as CASSEAGTDTQYF. The chain is built from TRBV2 and TRBJ2-3; the D is unclear. V was clipped by 3 bases and J by 1 base, with 5 bases between them. CDR3 length: 13 amino acids. Germline values: CDR1 SNHLY, CDR2 FYNNEI. Full variable domain (outside the CDR3, taken from reference TRBV2 and TRBJ2-3): EPEVTQTPSHQVTQMGQEVILRCVPISNHLYFYWYRQILGQKVEFLVSFYNNEISEKSEIFDDQFSVERPDGSNFTLKIRSTKLEDSAMYFCASSEAGTDTQYFGPGTRLTVL.

This clone was seen a few times. The V gene is TRBV30, the J gene TRBJ1-1, with D uncertain. This CDR3 is 11 amino acids long. Germline V lookup: CDR1 GTSNPN, CDR2 SVGIG (reference sequence). Trimming stripped 4 bases from V and 3 bases from J, with 6 bases between. The CDR3 is CAWIIYTEAFF. Here the CDR3 DNA reads TGTGCCTGGATCATCTACACTGAAGCTTTCTTT.